The 10 T cell receptor beta chains reported below all come from one sample, sequenced in a study of shared clonotypes between healthy human individuals. Method: immunoSEQ multiplex PCR; TCRdb's copy keeps in-frame clones and lacks some. In the table there are about 2,500,000 clones, approximately 92% of which are singletons. The material sequenced was naive CD4+ T cells sorted from blood. Regarding subset: CD45RA+ positively selected. These receptors were collected from a man younger than 30 in good health.

The chain joins TRBV4-2 to TRBJ1-2; TRBD1 is a possible D gene (6 bases). Germline lookup yields CDR1 LGHNA and CDR2 YNFKEQ. Trimming cost V 5 bases and J 6 bases, with 10 bases left between them. The CDR3 is made up of 12 amino acids. DNA of the CDR3: TGTGCCAGCAGCGAACAGGGAAATGGCTACACCTTC. The encoded protein is CASSEQGNGYTF.

About this clone: At the DNA level, this CDR3 is encoded by other sequences in the same sample as well. In DNA, the CDR3 is TGTGCCTGGAACAGGGGGTCCTATAATTCACCCCTCCACTTT. Its translation: CAWNRGSYNSPLHF. The chain carries TRBV30 and TRBJ1-6, with TRBD1 matching over 8 bases. The germline V gene encodes CDR1 GTSNPN and CDR2 SVGIG (reference sequence). The CDR3 has 14 residues. Losses at the gene ends were 4 bases for V and 1 base for J; bases not matched to a gene: 0.

J is TRBJ1-6 and V is TRBV30; D is possibly TRBD1 (6 bases). V dropped 3 bases and J dropped 7 bases, with 16 bases sitting between them. Germline CDR1 reads GTSNPN; CDR2 reads SVGIG (reference sequence). This CDR3 comprises 15 residues. CDR3 DNA: TGTGCCTGGAGGAGCAGGGGAAGTTGGAATTCACCCCTCCACTTT. Protein product: CAWRSRGSWNSPLHF.

The chain couples TRBV5-6 to TRBJ1-2; 7 nucleotides align to TRBD1. Germline-derived CDR1 and CDR2 are SGHDT and YYEEEE. V dropped 6 bases and J dropped 2; count of bases not matched to a gene: 4. This CDR3 comprises 13 residues. The CDR3 sequence is CASNEGQNYGYTF. CDR3 nucleotides: TGTGCCAGCAACGAGGGACAGAACTATGGCTACACCTTC.

V and J are TRBV27 and TRBJ2-7, with 11 bases aligning to TRBD2. CDR1 MNHEY and CDR2 SMNVEV come from the germline V gene (reference sequence). The V segment lost 0 bases and the J segment 3 bases; nucleotides outside the gene matches: 4. The CDR3 is made up of 16 amino acids. This CDR3 reads CASSLSMLAGGYEQYF. Written as DNA, the CDR3 is TGTGCCAGCAGTTTATCGATGCTAGCGGGGGGCTACGAGCAGTACTTC.

The gene calls are TRBV4-1 and TRBJ2-7; TRBD1 aligns across 9 bases. The CDR3 runs to 17 residues. Germline-derived CDR1 and CDR2 are MGHRA and YSYEKL. V shed 3 bases, J shed 4 bases, and the junction held 13 bases outside the gene matches. Here the CDR3 reads CASSQPNPGTGIYEQYF. In DNA, the CDR3 is TGCGCCAGCAGCCAGCCCAATCCCGGGACAGGGATATACGAGCAGTACTTC.

This clone was found once. The same CDR3 also results from other DNA sequences found in this sample. The chain employs TRBV11-2 and TRBJ2-7; D possibly corresponds to TRBD1 (6 bases). This CDR3 contains 12 residues. The V gene lost 5 bases and the J gene lost 3 bases, with 8 bases spanning the gap. Per the germline V gene, CDR1 is SGHAT and CDR2 is FQNNGV. CDR3 sequence reads: CASSLQGYEQYF. CDR3 bases: TGTGCCAGCAGCCTACAGGGCTACGAGCAGTACTTC.

The V gene is TRBV11-3, the J gene TRBJ2-3, with D perhaps being TRBD1 or TRBD2 (5 bases each). Looked up from germline, CDR1 is SGHNT and CDR2 is YENEEA. The V gene lost 5 bases and the J gene lost 0 bases, with 9 bases spanning the gap. The CDR3 is 14 amino acids. The chain's CDR3 is CASSRGPSTDTQYF. CDR3 DNA: TGTGCCAGCAGCCGGGGCCCTAGCACAGATACGCAGTATTTT.

The chain carries TRBV2 and TRBJ2-3; D not resolved. V lost 7 bases, J lost 0 bases, and 14 bases lay in between. The CDR3 spans 15 residues. In germline, CDR1 is SNHLY, CDR2 FYNNEI. CDR3 sequence reads: CASILGQASTDTQYF. The CDR3 DNA follows: TGTGCCAGCATATTAGGTCAGGCTAGCACAGATACGCAGTATTTT.

This CDR3 reads CASSPNPTVFEQYF. CDR3 nucleotide sequence: TGTGCCAGCTCCCCTAACCCTACAGTATTCGAGCAGTACTTC. The genes are TRBV27 and TRBJ2-7; no definite D call. The CDR3 is made up of 14 amino acids. Trimming shortened V by 8 bases and J by 6 bases, and 20 bases separated the two germline ends. Germline loops: CDR1 MNHEY, CDR2 SMNVEV (reference sequence).